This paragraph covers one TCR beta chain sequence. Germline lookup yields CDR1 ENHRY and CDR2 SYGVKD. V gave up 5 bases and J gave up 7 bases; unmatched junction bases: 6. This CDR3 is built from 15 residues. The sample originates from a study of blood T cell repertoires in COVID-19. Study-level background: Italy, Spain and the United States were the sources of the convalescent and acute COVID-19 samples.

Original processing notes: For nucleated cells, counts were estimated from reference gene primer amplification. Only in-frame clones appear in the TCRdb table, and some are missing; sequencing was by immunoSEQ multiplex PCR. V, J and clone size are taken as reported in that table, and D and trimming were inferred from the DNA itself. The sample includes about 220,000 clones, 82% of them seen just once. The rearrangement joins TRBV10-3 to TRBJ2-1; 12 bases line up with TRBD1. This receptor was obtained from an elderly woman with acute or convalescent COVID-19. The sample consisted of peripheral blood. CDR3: CAISLGQGARNEQFF. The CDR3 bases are TGTGCCATCAGTCTGGGACAGGGGGCTAGAAATGAGCAGTTCTTC.